A single sample gave rise to the 27 T cell receptor beta chains below, sequenced in a study of control samples from healthy donors and cancer patients. Method: immunoSEQ multiplex PCR; TCRdb's copy keeps in-frame clones and lacks some. The table has 65,000 to 85,000 clones, about 89% seen once. Sample: PBMCs. Receptors originate from a woman aged 45-59 years with head and neck cancer.

This sequence joins TRBV9 and TRBJ2-3; D possibly matches TRBD1 or TRBD2 (5 bases each). Germline CDR1 SGDLS, CDR2 YYNGEE. V shed 4 bases and J shed 6 bases, with 18 bases lying between them. There are 15 residues in the CDR3. The CDR3 reads CASSPSGTPGDTQYF. The CDR3 region has the DNA TGTGCCAGCAGCCCTTCGGGAACCCCAGGGGATACGCAGTATTTT. Looking up the rest from reference TRBV9 and TRBJ2-3 gives the full variable domain: DSGVTQTPKHLITATGQRVTLRCSPRSGDLSVYWYQQSLDQGLQFLIQYYNGEERAKGNILERFSAQQFPDLHSELNLSSLELGDSALYFCASSPSGTPGDTQYFGPGTRLTVL.

The chain joins TRBV7-3 to TRBJ2-1; possibly TRBD2 for D (6 bases). Trimming left V 2 bases short and J 10 bases short, with 18 bases between. This CDR3 region has 15 residues. Germline-derived CDR1 and CDR2 are SGHTA and FQGTGA. CDR3 DNA sequence: TGTGCCAGCAGCTTACTGCGGGGCCCTCAGTCCGAGCAGTTCTTC. Its protein product is CASSLLRGPQSEQFF.

This chain uses TRBV19 with TRBJ2-5; 14 bases line up with TRBD2. CDR3 length equals 15 residues. The germline CDR1 and CDR2 sequences are LNHDA and SQIVND (reference sequence). Trimming at V came to 6 bases and at J to 5 bases, leaving 5 bases not matched to a gene. CDR3: CASRGLAGGKETQYF. The CDR3 nucleotides are TGTGCCAGTAGAGGACTAGCGGGGGGTAAGGAGACCCAGTACTTC.

The genes are TRBV9 and TRBJ1-5, with D uncertain. The CDR3 is 15 amino acids. CDR1 is SGDLS and CDR2 is YYNGEE in the germline V gene. Trimming removed 2 bases from V and 4 bases from J, with 13 bases in between. The CDR3 loop reads CASSVSGVANQPQHF. The CDR3 nucleotides read TGTGCCAGCAGCGTTTCTGGGGTAGCAAATCAGCCCCAGCATTTT.

CDR3: CASRGTTSTNEKLFF. As DNA, the CDR3 is TGTGCCAGCAGGGGGACAACTTCAACTAATGAAAAACTGTTTTTT. The chain joins TRBV2 to TRBJ1-4; D may be TRBD1 (6 bases). The CDR3 is 15 amino acids. The germline V and J ends were trimmed by 6 bases and 0 bases, with 11 bases remaining between them. The germline CDR1 and CDR2 sequences are SNHLY and FYNNEI.

This chain connects TRBV9 to TRBJ2-2, with D uncertain. Trimming took 1 base from V and 4 from J, leaving 5 bases between them. The germline V gene has CDR1 SGDLS and CDR2 YYNGEE. The length of the CDR3 is 13 residues. CDR3 bases: TGTGCCAGCAGCGTAACGCGCACCGGGGAGCTGTTTTTT. It specifies CASSVTRTGELFF.

This rearrangement joins TRBV2 to TRBJ2-2; a weak D match, TRBD1 (6 bases). The CDR3 totals 14 residues. The germline gives CDR1 SNHLY, CDR2 FYNNEI. The V and J ends lost 4 bases and 4 bases respectively, with 10 bases between them. CDR3 loop: CASSGQVRTGELFF. In DNA form, the CDR3 reads TGTGCCAGCAGTGGACAGGTCCGCACCGGGGAGCTGTTTTTT.

The rearrangement joins TRBV28 to TRBJ2-7, with TRBD2 as a possible D gene (7 bases). The CDR3 is 14 amino acids. V was trimmed by 7 bases and J by 3 bases, leaving 16 bases between them. Germline CDR1 and CDR2: MDHEN and SYDVKM. CDR3 bases: TGTGCCAGCATCACCGGGGGAGGGGGCTACGAGCAGTACTTC. Protein sequence: CASITGGGGYEQYF.

V and J are TRBV6-4 and TRBJ1-4; D gene ambiguous. CDR1 MRHNA and CDR2 SNTAGT come from the germline V gene. CDR3 size: 14 residues. V lost 6 bases and J lost 7, with 15 bases in between. This chain's CDR3 is CASSPGEGGEKLFF. CDR3 DNA: TGTGCCAGCAGCCCCGGGGAGGGAGGTGAAAAACTGTTTTTT.

This clone was recorded only once. CDR3 amino acids: CASRGRQGPYEQYF. The DNA for the CDR3 is TGTGCCAGCAGGGGCCGACAGGGTCCCTACGAGCAGTACTTC. This chain uses TRBV5-8 with TRBJ2-7, with 7 bases lining up with TRBD1. The length of the CDR3 is 14 residues. Trimming at V came to 5 bases and at J to 2 bases, leaving 7 bases not matched to a gene. Germline-derived CDR1 and CDR2 are SGHTS and YDEGEE.

The rearrangement links TRBV27 to TRBJ1-5, with D maybe TRBD1 (5 bases). The germline V and J ends were trimmed by 3 bases and 5 bases, with 8 bases remaining between them. This CDR3 region has 13 residues. Germline lookup yields CDR1 MNHEY and CDR2 SMNVEV (reference sequence). The CDR3 DNA reads TGTGCCAGCAGTTTCGGGGGAGATCAGCCCCAGCATTTT. Protein: CASSFGGDQPQHF.

This rearrangement joins TRBV5-5 to TRBJ1-2; D gene ambiguous. The length of the CDR3 is 13 residues. V was trimmed by 2 bases and J by 0 bases, leaving 5 bases between them. Germline values: CDR1 SGHKS, CDR2 YYEKEE (reference sequence). The CDR3 coding sequence is TGTGCCAGCAGCTTTCAGGCTAACTATGGCTACACCTTC. Protein: CASSFQANYGYTF.

The V call is TRBV30, the J call TRBJ2-3; maybe TRBD2 (6 bases). The CDR3 is made up of 11 amino acids. V was shortened by 2 bases and J by 8 bases, with 8 bases between the two germline ends. Germline V gene sequence: CDR1 GTSNPN, CDR2 SVGIG (reference sequence). Here the CDR3 DNA reads TGTGCCTGGAGTTTGGGGGGTACGCAGTATTTT. Amino acids: CAWSLGGTQYF.

The J gene is TRBJ1-1, the V gene TRBV7-9; TRBD1 might be the D (5 bases). Trimming cost V 5 bases and J 6 bases, with 16 bases left between them. The CDR3 extends over 14 amino acids. Germline V gene lookup returns CDR1 SEHNR and CDR2 FQNEAQ (reference sequence). CDR3 sequence (DNA): TGTGCCAGCAGCCTCGCAGGGTCGAAGTCTGAAGCTTTCTTT. It specifies CASSLAGSKSEAFF.

The chain couples TRBV6-4 to TRBJ2-1; 10 nucleotides line up with TRBD2. The junction had 12 bases not matched to a gene; V was cut back by 4 bases and J by 9 bases. This CDR3 is 16 amino acids long. Germline CDR1 reads MRHNA; CDR2 reads SNTAGT. CDR3 sequence reads: CASSVQAGGLDGEQFF. The CDR3 bases are TGTGCCAGCAGTGTACAAGCGGGGGGGCTTGATGGTGAGCAGTTCTTC.

V usage is TRBV19 and J usage is TRBJ1-1; no reliable D call. The CDR3 has 15 amino acids. CDR1 is LNHDA, CDR2 SQIVND, per germline (reference sequence). With 2 bases removed from V and 6 bases from J, the gap between germline ends came to 16 bases. This CDR3 is CASSITGVRLSEAFF. The CDR3 DNA follows: TGTGCCAGTAGTATAACGGGCGTACGGCTGTCTGAAGCTTTCTTT.

The V call is TRBV3-1 (or the pseudogene TRBV3-2), the J call TRBJ2-5; D is ambiguous. Germline CDR1 reads LGHDT; CDR2 reads YNNKEL (reference sequence). Trimming removed 0 bases from V and 4 bases from J, with 6 bases in between. The CDR3 sequence is 13 residues long. The CDR3 loop reads CASSQDRRETQYF. CDR3 bases: TGTGCCAGCAGCCAAGATCGACGAGAGACCCAGTACTTC.

This chain connects TRBV6-1 to TRBJ2-7, with 9 nucleotides matching TRBD1. This CDR3 is 17 amino acids long. V lost 4 bases and J lost 5; bases outside the gene matches: 15. Germline CDR1 is MNHNS and CDR2 is SASEGT. This chain's CDR3 is CASSGPRGGTGPHEQYF. The CDR3 DNA is TGTGCCAGCAGTGGCCCCCGAGGGGGGACAGGGCCCCACGAGCAGTACTTC.

The chain uses TRBV3-1 (or the pseudogene TRBV3-2) and TRBJ2-5; TRBD2 aligns across 13 bases. This CDR3 is 16 amino acids long. V lost 3 bases and J lost 5; bases outside the gene matches: 6. Germline loops: CDR1 LGHDT, CDR2 YNNKEL (reference sequence). CDR3 residues: CASSQRLAGGGETQYF. CDR3 in DNA: TGTGCCAGCAGCCAGAGACTAGCGGGGGGCGGGGAGACCCAGTACTTC.

V usage is TRBV2 and J usage is TRBJ2-7; D is unresolved. There are 14 residues in the CDR3. Looked up from germline, CDR1 is SNHLY and CDR2 is FYNNEI. The germline V and J ends were trimmed by 4 bases and 5 bases, with 15 bases remaining between them. This CDR3 reads CASSVRTSGDEQYF. CDR3 bases: TGTGCCAGCAGTGTACGAACATCGGGCGACGAGCAGTACTTC.

The genes are TRBV6-6 and TRBJ2-7; TRBD1 aligns across 7 bases. This CDR3 has 15 residues. Germline CDR1 is MNHNY and CDR2 is SVGAGI (reference sequence). After removal of 7 bases from V and 3 bases from J, the junction contained 12 bases not matched to a gene. Written as DNA, the CDR3 is TGTGCCAGCATCATCCCGGGACAGAACTACTACGAGCAGTACTTC. The encoded protein is CASIIPGQNYYEQYF.

This chain joins TRBV5-1 and TRBJ2-5; maybe TRBD1 (6 bases). CDR1 is SGHRS and CDR2 is YFSETQ in the germline V gene. V lost 4 bases and J 5 bases, leaving 18 bases between the germline ends. This CDR3 is built from 15 residues. The CDR3 sequence is CASSLPTQGTETQYF. The DNA for the CDR3 is TGCGCCAGCAGCCTTCCGACCCAGGGGACGGAGACCCAGTACTTC.

CDR3: CASKNQGAVNQPQHF. Written as DNA, the CDR3 is TGTGCCAGCAAGAACCAGGGGGCAGTCAATCAGCCCCAGCATTTT. The gene calls are TRBV6-5 and TRBJ1-5; 8 bases map to TRBD1. After removal of 7 bases from V and 3 bases from J, the junction contained 8 bases not matched to a gene. Germline V gene data show CDR1 as MNHEY and CDR2 as SVGAGI. CDR3 length equals 15 residues.

This rearrangement joins TRBV2 to TRBJ2-1, with 10 bases identical to TRBD1. The junction had 7 bases not matched to a gene; V was cut back by 2 bases and J by 3 bases. Germline V gene data show CDR1 as SNHLY and CDR2 as FYNNEI. This CDR3 spans 17 amino acids. The CDR3 DNA reads TGTGCCAGCAGTGAAAGAGGGGACAGGGGTATCTACAATGAGCAGTTCTTC. Its translation is CASSERGDRGIYNEQFF.

The V call is TRBV6-1, the J call TRBJ1-6, with D possibly TRBD1 on 5 matching bases. The CDR3 is 17 residues long. Germline V gene sequence: CDR1 MNHNS, CDR2 SASEGT. The V end was cut by 4 bases, the J end by 10 bases, with 23 bases between. The CDR3 DNA reads TGTGCCAGCAGTGCCCGGGACGGACCCTCGCTGGGATCACCCCTCCACTTT. It is translated as CASSARDGPSLGSPLHF.

With respect to this clone: A junction end diverges from the germline sequence, so it may reflect a read error. This rearrangement joins TRBV20-1 to TRBJ2-3; a weak D match, TRBD1 (5 bases). Germline-derived CDR1 and CDR2 are DFQATT and SNEGSKA (reference sequence). The CDR3 totals 11 residues. The CDR3 spells CSASSSQGPGF. In DNA, the CDR3 is TGCAGTGCCTCATCATCGCAGGGCCCCGGCTTT.

The chain links TRBV9 to TRBJ2-7; 9 bases line up with TRBD1. J lost 6 bases, V lost 2 bases, and 9 bases had no gene match. The germline gives CDR1 SGDLS, CDR2 YYNGEE. This CDR3 comprises 15 residues. DNA for the CDR3: TGTGCCAGCAGCGTTACGGGACAGGGTTCAGGCGAGCAGTACTTC. Residues: CASSVTGQGSGEQYF. Based on the CDR3 plus reference TRBV9 and TRBJ2-7, the full variable domain is DSGVTQTPKHLITATGQRVTLRCSPRSGDLSVYWYQQSLDQGLQFLIQYYNGEERAKGNILERFSAQQFPDLHSELNLSSLELGDSALYFCASSVTGQGSGEQYFGPGTRLTVT.